The subject of this entry is one T cell receptor (beta chain). It has no known antigen specificity. Base qualities are not provided; no much larger clone lies one nucleotide away. The CDR3 regions of human TCRbeta chains were analyzed by immunosequencing. Per the authors' processing: TCRs in the repertoires were compared against a reference library of SARS-CoV-2-specific TCRs that had been generated with the MIRA antigen-specificity platform. Breadth was defined as the fraction of unique TCRs that were SARS-CoV-2-associated, and depth was defined as the fraction of total T cells that were SARS-CoV-2-associated. Using the MIRA data, every spike-specific TCR was mapped to the spike region that the TCR reacted to and assigned to either a CD4 or a CD8 class. Log10-transformed breadth and depth values were compared by one-way ANOVA with Sidak's multiple comparisons tests. The clones in this table, taken by TCRdb from immuneACCESS, are in-frame only. Not every clone is retained; where verified, under half of the shortfall comes from an unresolved V gene, and the cause of the rest is unknown. D and trimming were read from the DNA, whereas the V and J calls and clone size are those reported in that table. This sample lists tens of thousands of clones; roughly 90% were detected once. The ten largest clones add up to 2% of the sample.

The data originate from a study of T cell responses to AZD1222 COVID-19 vaccine (dated by TCRdb to about 2021). Turning to the overall study: AZD1222 recipients whose second dose came at about 4 weeks and those whose second dose came at about 12 weeks were combined into one group, since spike-specific TCR depth and breadth did not differ between the two schedules. TCR sequencing covered fewer than 250 trial participants: approximately 200 given two doses of AZD1222 and 26 given two doses of MenACWY control vaccine. Enrollment into the trials was organized by age into subgroups of 18-55, 56-69 and 70-plus years, and those subgroups contained around 150, 28 and 57 TCR-sequenced participants, respectively.

Overall results and qualifications from the work: Because no day 14 peak-response samples were available, repertoires were characterized only after the peak T cell response. Only five to seven AZD1222 recipients were SARS-CoV-2 seropositive at baseline, limiting conclusions about previously exposed vaccinees. The 56-69-year group was small, and its depth increase did not reach significance, likely because of low power. Participants were mostly white British and included more females than males, and it was suggested by the authors that clonal diversity may have been underestimated. After two AZD1222 doses, spike-specific TCR breadth and depth were significantly higher than at day 0 and than in MenACWY recipients. CD4 TCRs associated with the vaccine covered the entire spike protein, and the dominant responses were in regions 160-218 and 743-854. Reportedly, close to half of the unique spike-specific TCRs recognized epitopes lying outside the regions that are mutated in the B.1.351 and B.1.1.7 variants.

Reading the label with the study, this specimen's time point is: baseline before first vaccination. Samples from vaccinated people were obtained from the UK trials COV001 and COV002, which included a single-blind randomized controlled phase 2/3 trial of AZD1222 (ChAdOx1 nCoV-19) in healthy adults. For TCRbeta chain sequencing, PBMC samples from trial participants were taken at day 0 and at day 28 after the second dose. V is clipped by 4 bases and J by 6 bases, and the sequence between their germline boundaries is 12 bases long. The CDR3 holds 13 amino acids from the cysteine to the phenylalanine. Only the CDR3 DNA stays, 39 bases, in frame from base 1. For CDR1 and CDR2, the germline V gene (reference sequence) lists GTSNPN and SVGIG.

The material was peripheral blood, obtained on day 0 of AZD1222 vaccination. The source of this sequence is an adult in good health. Recombination linked TRBV30 to TRBJ2-2; 6 matching bases give a weak D call of TRBD1. The CDR3 here reads CAWNKGVSGELFF. The DNA sequence is as follows: TGTGCCTGGAACAAGGGGGTCTCCGGGGAGCTGTTTTTT.